This TCR beta chain came from a study of cytomegalovirus exposure and HLA in healthy donors. The PCR employed 60 Vbeta primers together with 13 Jbeta primers. The method was immunoSEQ multiplex PCR; TCRdb's version includes in-frame clones alone and lacks a portion of them. This sample has about 180,000 clones, with 70% to 90% found just once. CDR3 length: 16 amino acids. The rearrangement uses TRBV21-1 and TRBJ1-5; the table's D call, TRBD1, was not checked against the DNA. TRBV21-1 is a pseudogene locus. The sample taken for sequencing was PBMCs. This TCR came from a woman aged 25 to 39 in good health and CMV-seronegative. The CDR3 loop is CASSKATGDSNQPQHF. The CDR3 coding sequence is TGTGCCAGCAGCAAAGCGACAGGCGATAGCAATCAGCCCCAGCATTTT.